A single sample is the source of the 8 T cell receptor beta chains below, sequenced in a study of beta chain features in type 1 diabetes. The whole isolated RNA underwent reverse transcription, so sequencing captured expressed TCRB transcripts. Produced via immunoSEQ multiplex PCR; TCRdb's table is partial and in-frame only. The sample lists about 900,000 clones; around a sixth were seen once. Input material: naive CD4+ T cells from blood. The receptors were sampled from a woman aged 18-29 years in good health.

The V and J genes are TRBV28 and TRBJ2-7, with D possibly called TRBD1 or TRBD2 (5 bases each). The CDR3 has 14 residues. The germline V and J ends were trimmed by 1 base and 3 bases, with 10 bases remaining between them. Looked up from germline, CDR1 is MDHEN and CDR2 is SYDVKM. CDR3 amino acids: CASSLSGTLYEQYF. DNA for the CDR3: TGTGCCAGCAGTTTATCGGGGACCCTCTACGAGCAGTACTTC.

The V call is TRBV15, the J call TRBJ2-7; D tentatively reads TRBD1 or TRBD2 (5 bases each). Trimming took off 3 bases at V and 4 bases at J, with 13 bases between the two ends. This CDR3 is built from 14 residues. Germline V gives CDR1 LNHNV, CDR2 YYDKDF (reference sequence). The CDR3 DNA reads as TGTGCCACCAGCAGGGACGGTGGGGGTTACGAGCAGTACTTC. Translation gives CATSRDGGGYEQYF.

The CDR3 nucleotides read TGTGCCAGAAGCTTAGGGTTTGCGGGAGCGGTCTCCTACGAGCAGTACTTC. It yields the protein CARSLGFAGAVSYEQYF. The chain couples TRBV7-5 to TRBJ2-7; TRBD2, as called in the table, went unchecked against the DNA. TRBV7-5 is labeled a pseudogene. This CDR3 has 17 amino acids.

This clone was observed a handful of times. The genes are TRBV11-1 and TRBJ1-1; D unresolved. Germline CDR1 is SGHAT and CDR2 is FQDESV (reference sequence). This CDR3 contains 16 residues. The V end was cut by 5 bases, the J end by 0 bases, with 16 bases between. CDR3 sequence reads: CASSPLPGTLNTEAFF. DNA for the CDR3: TGTGCCAGCAGCCCTTTGCCGGGCACCCTGAACACTGAAGCTTTCTTT.

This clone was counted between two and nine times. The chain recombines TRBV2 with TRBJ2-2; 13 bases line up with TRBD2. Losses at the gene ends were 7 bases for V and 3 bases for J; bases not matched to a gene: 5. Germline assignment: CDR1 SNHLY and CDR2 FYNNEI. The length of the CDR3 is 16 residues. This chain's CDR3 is CASTVGLAGYTGELFF. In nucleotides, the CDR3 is TGTGCCAGCACTGTGGGACTAGCGGGATACACCGGGGAGCTGTTTTTT.

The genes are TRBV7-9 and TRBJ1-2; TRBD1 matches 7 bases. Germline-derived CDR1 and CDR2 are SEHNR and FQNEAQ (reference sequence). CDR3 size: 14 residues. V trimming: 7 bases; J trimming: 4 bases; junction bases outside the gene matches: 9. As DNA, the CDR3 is TGTGCCAGCAACCTGACAGGGACCTTCTATGGCTACACCTTC. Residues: CASNLTGTFYGYTF.

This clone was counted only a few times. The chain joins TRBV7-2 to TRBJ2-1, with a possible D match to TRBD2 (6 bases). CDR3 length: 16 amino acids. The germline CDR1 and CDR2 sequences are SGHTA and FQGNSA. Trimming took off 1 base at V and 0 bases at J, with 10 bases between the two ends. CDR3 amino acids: CASSLVRESSYNEQFF. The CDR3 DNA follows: TGTGCCAGCAGCTTAGTTCGGGAGAGCTCCTACAATGAGCAGTTCTTC.

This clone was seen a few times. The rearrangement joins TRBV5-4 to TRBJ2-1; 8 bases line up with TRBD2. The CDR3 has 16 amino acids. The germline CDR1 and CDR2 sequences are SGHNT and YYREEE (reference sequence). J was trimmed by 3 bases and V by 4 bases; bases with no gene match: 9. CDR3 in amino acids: CASSARLATHYNEQFF. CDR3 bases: TGTGCCAGCAGCGCCCGACTAGCGACCCACTACAATGAGCAGTTCTTC.